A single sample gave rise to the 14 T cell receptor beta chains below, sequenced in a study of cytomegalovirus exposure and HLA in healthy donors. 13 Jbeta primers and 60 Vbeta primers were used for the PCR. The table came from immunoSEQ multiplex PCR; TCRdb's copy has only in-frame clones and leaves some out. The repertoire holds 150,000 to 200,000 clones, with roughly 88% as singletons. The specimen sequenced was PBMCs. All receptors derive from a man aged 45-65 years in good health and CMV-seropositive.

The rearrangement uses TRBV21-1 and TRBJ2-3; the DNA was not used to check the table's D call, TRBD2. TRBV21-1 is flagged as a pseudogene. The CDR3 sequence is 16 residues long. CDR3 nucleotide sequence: TGTGCCAGCAGCCTTAGACTAGCGGGGACACCGGGCCCGCAGTATTTT. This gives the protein CASSLRLAGTPGPQYF.

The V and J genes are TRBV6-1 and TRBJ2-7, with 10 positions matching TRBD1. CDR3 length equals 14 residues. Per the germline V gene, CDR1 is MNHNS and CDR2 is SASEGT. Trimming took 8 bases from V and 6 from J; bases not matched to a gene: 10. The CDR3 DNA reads TGTGCCAGCGAGAGGGACAGGGGAAGTACCGAGCAGTACGTC. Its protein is CASERDRGSTEQYV.

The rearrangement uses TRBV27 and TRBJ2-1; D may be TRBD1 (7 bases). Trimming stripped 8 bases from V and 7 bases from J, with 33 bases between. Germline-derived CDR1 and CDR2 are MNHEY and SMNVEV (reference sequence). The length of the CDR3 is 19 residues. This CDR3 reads CASHRGTREGGSRRNEQFF. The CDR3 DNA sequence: TGTGCCAGCCACAGGGGAACGAGAGAAGGAGGGAGCCGCCGGAATGAGCAGTTCTTC.

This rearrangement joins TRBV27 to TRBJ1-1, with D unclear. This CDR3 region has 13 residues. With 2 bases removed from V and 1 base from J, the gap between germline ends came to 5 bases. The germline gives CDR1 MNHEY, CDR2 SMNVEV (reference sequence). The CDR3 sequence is CASSLTGNTEAFF. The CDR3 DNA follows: TGTGCCAGCAGTTTAACGGGGAACACTGAAGCTTTCTTT.

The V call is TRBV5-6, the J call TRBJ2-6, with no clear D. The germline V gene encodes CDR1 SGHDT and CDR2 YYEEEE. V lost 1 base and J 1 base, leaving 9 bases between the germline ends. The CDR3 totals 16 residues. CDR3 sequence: CASSLWAWSGANVLTF. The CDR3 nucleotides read TGTGCCAGCAGCTTGTGGGCATGGTCTGGGGCCAACGTCCTGACTTTC. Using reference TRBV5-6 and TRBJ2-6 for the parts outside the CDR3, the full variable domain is DAGVTQSPTHLIKTRGQQVTLRCSPKSGHDTVSWYQQALGQGPQFIFQYYEEEERQRGNFPDRFSGHQFPNYSSELNVNALLLGDSALYLCASSLWAWSGANVLTFGAGSRLTVL.

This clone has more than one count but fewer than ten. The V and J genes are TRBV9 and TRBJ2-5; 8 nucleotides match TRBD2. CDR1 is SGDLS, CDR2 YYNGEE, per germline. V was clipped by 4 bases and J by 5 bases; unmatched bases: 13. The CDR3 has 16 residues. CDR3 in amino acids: CASSLVGSGALETQYF. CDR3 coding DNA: TGTGCCAGCAGCCTAGTCGGTAGCGGGGCCCTCGAGACCCAGTACTTC.

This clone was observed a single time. The CDR3 sequence is CASSLVTGGEQFF. CDR3 sequence (DNA): TGCGCCAGCAGCTTGGTAACAGGGGGTGAGCAGTTCTTC. The V call is TRBV5-1, the J call TRBJ2-1; 8 nucleotides align to TRBD1. This CDR3 has 13 amino acids. V shed 0 bases, J shed 9 bases, and the junction held 2 bases outside the gene matches. CDR1 SGHRS and CDR2 YFSETQ come from the germline V gene.

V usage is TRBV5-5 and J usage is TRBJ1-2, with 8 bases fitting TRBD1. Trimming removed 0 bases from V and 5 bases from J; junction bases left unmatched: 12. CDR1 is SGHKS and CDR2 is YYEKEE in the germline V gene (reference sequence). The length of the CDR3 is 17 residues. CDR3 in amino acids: CASSLVHSRQGAYGYTF. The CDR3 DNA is TGTGCCAGCAGCTTGGTTCATAGCCGGCAGGGGGCGTATGGCTACACCTTC.

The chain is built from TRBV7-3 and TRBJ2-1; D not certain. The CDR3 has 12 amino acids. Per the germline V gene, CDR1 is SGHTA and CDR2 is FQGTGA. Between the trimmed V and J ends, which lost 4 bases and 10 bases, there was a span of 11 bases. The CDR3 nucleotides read TGTGCCAGCAGCTCGTCTAGGCAGGAGCAGTTCTTC. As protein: CASSSSRQEQFF. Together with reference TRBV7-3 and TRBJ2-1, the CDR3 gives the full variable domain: GAGVSQTPSNKVTEKGKYVELRCDPISGHTALYWYRQSLGQGPEFLIYFQGTGAADDSGLPNDRFFAVRPEGSVSTLKIQRTERGDSAVYLCASSSSRQEQFFGPGTRLTVL.

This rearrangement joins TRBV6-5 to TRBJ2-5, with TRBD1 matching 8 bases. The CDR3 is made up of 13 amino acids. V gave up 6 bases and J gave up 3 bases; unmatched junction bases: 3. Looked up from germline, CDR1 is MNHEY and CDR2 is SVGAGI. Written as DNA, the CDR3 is TGTGCCAGCAGGCGACAGGGGAAAGAGACCCAGTACTTC. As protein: CASRRQGKETQYF.

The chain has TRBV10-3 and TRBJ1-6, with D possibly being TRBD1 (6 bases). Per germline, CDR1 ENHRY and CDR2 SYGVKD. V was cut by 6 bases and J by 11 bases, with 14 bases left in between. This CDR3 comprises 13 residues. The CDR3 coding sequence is TGTGCCATCAGACCAGGGGATAGGGCACCCCTCCACTTT. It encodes CAIRPGDRAPLHF.

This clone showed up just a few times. CDR3 bases: TGTGCCAGCAGCGTAGTGGTAGCGGGAGGGCCGCAGTTCTTC. It translates to CASSVVVAGGPQFF. The chain uses TRBV9 and TRBJ2-1; the match to TRBD2 covers 11 bases. CDR3 length: 14 amino acids. The trim removed 0 bases at V and 12 bases at J, leaving 5 bases unmatched. The germline V gene has CDR1 SGDLS and CDR2 YYNGEE.

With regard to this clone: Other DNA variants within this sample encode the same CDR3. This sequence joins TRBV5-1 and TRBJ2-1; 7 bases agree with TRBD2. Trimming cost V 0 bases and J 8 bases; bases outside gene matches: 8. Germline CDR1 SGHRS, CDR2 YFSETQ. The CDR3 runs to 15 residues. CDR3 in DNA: TGCGCCAGCAGCTTGGGGGCTAGCGGACAAGATGAGCAGTTCTTC. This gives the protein CASSLGASGQDEQFF. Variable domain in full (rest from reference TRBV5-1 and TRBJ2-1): KAGVTQTPRYLIKTRGQQVTLSCSPISGHRSVSWYQQTPGQGLQFLFEYFSETQRNKGNFPGRFSGRQFSNSRSEMNVSTLELGDSALYLCASSLGASGQDEQFFGPGTRLTVL.

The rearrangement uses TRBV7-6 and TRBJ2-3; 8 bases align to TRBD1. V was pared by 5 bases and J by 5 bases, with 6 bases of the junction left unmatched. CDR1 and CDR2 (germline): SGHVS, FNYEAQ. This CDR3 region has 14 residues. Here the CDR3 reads CASSDAGGKDTQYF. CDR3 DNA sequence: TGTGCCAGCAGCGACGCAGGGGGCAAAGATACGCAGTATTTT.